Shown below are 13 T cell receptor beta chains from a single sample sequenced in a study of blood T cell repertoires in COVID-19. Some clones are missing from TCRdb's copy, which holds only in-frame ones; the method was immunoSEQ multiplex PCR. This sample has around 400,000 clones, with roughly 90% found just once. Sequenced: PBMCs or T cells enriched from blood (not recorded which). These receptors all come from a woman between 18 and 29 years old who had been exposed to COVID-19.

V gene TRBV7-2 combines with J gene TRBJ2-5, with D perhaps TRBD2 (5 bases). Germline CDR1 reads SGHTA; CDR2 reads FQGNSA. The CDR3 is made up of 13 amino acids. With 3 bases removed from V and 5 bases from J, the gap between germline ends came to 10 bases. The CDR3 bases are TGTGCCAGCAGCTTGTTTCCGGGGGAGACCCAGTACTTC. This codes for CASSLFPGETQYF.

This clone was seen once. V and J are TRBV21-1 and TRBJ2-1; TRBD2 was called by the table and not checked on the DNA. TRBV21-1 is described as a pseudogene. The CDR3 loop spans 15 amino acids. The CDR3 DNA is TGTGCCAGCAGCAAAGTTGGGGACTCCGACAATGAGCAGTTCTTC. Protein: CASSKVGDSDNEQFF.

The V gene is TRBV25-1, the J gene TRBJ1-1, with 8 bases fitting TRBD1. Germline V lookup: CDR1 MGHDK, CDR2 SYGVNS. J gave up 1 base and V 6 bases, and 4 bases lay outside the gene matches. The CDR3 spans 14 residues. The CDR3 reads CASRTGTGNTEAFF. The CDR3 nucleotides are TGTGCCAGCAGGACAGGGACAGGGAACACTGAAGCTTTCTTT.

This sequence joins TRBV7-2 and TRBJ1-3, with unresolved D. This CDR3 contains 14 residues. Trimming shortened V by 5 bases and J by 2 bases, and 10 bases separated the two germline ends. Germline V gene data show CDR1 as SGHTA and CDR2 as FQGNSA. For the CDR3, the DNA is TGTGCCAGCAGCCCGACGGGGACTGGAAACACCATATATTTT. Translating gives CASSPTGTGNTIYF.

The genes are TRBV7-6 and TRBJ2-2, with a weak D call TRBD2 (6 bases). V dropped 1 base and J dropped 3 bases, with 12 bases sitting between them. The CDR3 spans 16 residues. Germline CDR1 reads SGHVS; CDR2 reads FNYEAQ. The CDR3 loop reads CASSLGGGIYTGELFF. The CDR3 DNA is TGTGCCAGCAGCTTAGGTGGCGGGATTTACACCGGGGAGCTGTTTTTT.

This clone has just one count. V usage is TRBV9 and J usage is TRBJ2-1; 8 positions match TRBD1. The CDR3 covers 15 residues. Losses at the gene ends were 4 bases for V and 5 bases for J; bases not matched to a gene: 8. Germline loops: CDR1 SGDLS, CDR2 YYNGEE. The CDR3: CASSPTGGRDNEQFF. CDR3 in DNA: TGTGCCAGCAGCCCAACAGGGGGTAGAGACAATGAGCAGTTCTTC.

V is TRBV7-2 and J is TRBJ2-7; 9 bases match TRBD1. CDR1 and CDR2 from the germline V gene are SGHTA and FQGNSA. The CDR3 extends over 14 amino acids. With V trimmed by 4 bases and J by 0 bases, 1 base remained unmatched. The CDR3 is CASSWDRASYEQYF. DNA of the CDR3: TGTGCCAGCAGCTGGGACAGGGCCTCCTACGAGCAGTACTTC.

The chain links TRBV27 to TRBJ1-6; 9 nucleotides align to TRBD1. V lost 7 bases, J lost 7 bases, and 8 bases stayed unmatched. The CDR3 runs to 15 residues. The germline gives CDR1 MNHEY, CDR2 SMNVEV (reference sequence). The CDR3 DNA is TGTGCCAGCAACTTTGGACAGGGGAGGAATTCACCCCTCCACTTT. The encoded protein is CASNFGQGRNSPLHF.

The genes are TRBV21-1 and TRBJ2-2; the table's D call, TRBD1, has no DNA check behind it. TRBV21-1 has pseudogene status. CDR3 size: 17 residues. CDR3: CASSALRTTANTGELFF. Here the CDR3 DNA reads TGTGCCAGCAGCGCTCTCCGGACAACGGCGAACACCGGGGAGCTGTTTTTT.

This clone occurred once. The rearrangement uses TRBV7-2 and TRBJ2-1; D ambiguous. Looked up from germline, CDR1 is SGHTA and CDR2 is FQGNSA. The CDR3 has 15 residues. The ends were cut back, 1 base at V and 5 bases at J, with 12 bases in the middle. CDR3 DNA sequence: TGTGCCAGCAGCTTAGTTCAAGCACTTAACAATGAGCAGTTCTTC. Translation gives CASSLVQALNNEQFF.

The DNA of the CDR3 is TGTGCCACCCTCGGAGGGGGCATGAACACTGAAGCTTTCTTT. This codes for CATLGGGMNTEAFF. The J gene is TRBJ1-1, the V gene TRBV27; 7 bases agree with TRBD1. CDR3 length equals 14 residues. CDR1 is MNHEY, CDR2 SMNVEV, per germline (reference sequence). J gave up 0 bases and V 10 bases, and 8 bases lay outside the gene matches.

In DNA form, the CDR3 reads TGTGCCAGCGCCGTCGCGGGGGAAACCGGGGAGCTGTTTTTT. Protein product: CASAVAGETGELFF. The chain recombines TRBV2 with TRBJ2-2; TRBD2 matches at 7 bases. CDR1 and CDR2 (germline): SNHLY, FYNNEI. The V gene end was trimmed by 8 bases and the J gene end by 5 bases; junction bases not matched to a gene: 8. The CDR3 has 14 amino acids.

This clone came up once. In DNA, the CDR3 is TGTGCCAGCTCACAGGGGACACCACAGAGACTACTAGGCGCGGGAGCTTTCTTT. This sequence encodes CASSQGTPQRLLGAGAFF. The J gene is TRBJ1-1, the V gene TRBV18, with D perhaps TRBD1 (6 bases). This CDR3 spans 18 amino acids. Between the trimmed V and J ends, which lost 4 bases and 10 bases, there was a span of 31 bases. Germline lookup yields CDR1 KGHSH and CDR2 LQKENI.